A single sample is the source of the 23 T cell receptor beta chains below, sequenced in a study of blood T cell repertoires in COVID-19. Sequencing used immunoSEQ multiplex PCR; TCRdb keeps in-frame clones, though not all of them. The table has 130,000 or so clones, roughly 77% seen once. Sequencing input: peripheral blood. Receptor source: a woman in her 70s with COVID-19, enrolled during active disease.

This sequence joins TRBV9 and TRBJ2-1; D is perhaps TRBD1 (5 bases). The CDR3 loop spans 14 amino acids. Trimming cost V 0 bases and J 10 bases, with 14 bases left between them. Looked up from germline, CDR1 is SGDLS and CDR2 is YYNGEE. Here the CDR3 reads CASSVGREVGEQFF. CDR3 DNA: TGTGCCAGCAGCGTAGGCAGGGAAGTTGGCGAGCAGTTCTTC.

The chain couples TRBV24-1 to TRBJ2-1; 8 nucleotides line up with TRBD1. J was trimmed by 13 bases and V by 2 bases; bases with no gene match: 9. The CDR3 totals 14 residues. CDR1 KGHDR and CDR2 SFDVKD come from the germline V gene. Written as DNA, the CDR3 is TGTGCCACCAGTGATTCGGACAGGGAATGGAAACAGTTCTTC. Amino acid sequence: CATSDSDREWKQFF.

This clone was seen a few times. This rearrangement joins TRBV11-2 to TRBJ1-3; D is undetermined. This CDR3 region has 14 residues. Trimming left V 2 bases short and J 0 bases short, with 5 bases between. CDR1 and CDR2 (germline): SGHAT, FQNNGV. The CDR3 DNA follows: TGTGCCAGCAGCTTATCAGTCTCTGGAAACACCATATATTTT. The encoded protein is CASSLSVSGNTIYF.

This chain joins TRBV14 and TRBJ2-7; perhaps TRBD1 as D (6 bases). CDR1 is SGHDN and CDR2 is FVKESK in the germline V gene. The ends were cut back, 4 bases at V and 5 bases at J, with 18 bases in the middle. The CDR3 totals 15 residues. The CDR3 loop reads CASSPTGTPGHEQYF. The CDR3 bases are TGTGCCAGCAGCCCTACAGGGACACCTGGGCACGAGCAGTACTTC. Supplemented by reference TRBV14 and TRBJ2-7, the full variable domain reads EAGVTQFPSHSVIEKGQTVTLRCDPISGHDNLYWYRRVMGKEIKFLLHFVKESKQDESGMPNNRFLAERTGGTYSTLKVQPAELEDSGVYFCASSPTGTPGHEQYFGPGTRLTVT.

J is TRBJ1-2 and V is TRBV3-1 (or the pseudogene TRBV3-2); no clear D gene. CDR1 and CDR2 (germline): LGHDT, YNNKEL (reference sequence). The V and J ends lost 2 bases and 5 bases respectively, with 9 bases between them. This CDR3 spans 13 amino acids. In DNA, the CDR3 is TGTGCCAGCAGCCAAAGGCAGGCATATGGCTACACCTTC. This encodes CASSQRQAYGYTF.

V usage is TRBV6-1 and J usage is TRBJ2-1; 10 bases map to TRBD2. With V trimmed by 2 bases and J by 5 bases, 6 bases remained unmatched. Germline V lookup: CDR1 MNHNS, CDR2 SASEGT. The CDR3 consists of 16 residues. In nucleotides, the CDR3 is TGTGCCAGCAGTGAATCACTACTAGCGGGGAACAATGAGCAGTTCTTC. This encodes CASSESLLAGNNEQFF.

V is TRBV10-3 and J is TRBJ2-5, with D possibly being TRBD2 (5 bases). V lost 3 bases and J 5 bases, leaving 13 bases between the germline ends. Germline V gene lookup returns CDR1 ENHRY and CDR2 SYGVKD. The CDR3 sequence is 14 residues long. CDR3 bases: TGTGCCATCAGTGAAGATGCGGGTGCTGAGACCCAGTACTTC. This encodes CAISEDAGAETQYF.

The J gene is TRBJ2-7, the V gene TRBV5-1, with 9 positions matching TRBD1. The J segment lost 6 bases and the V segment lost 3 bases, leaving 7 bases of the junction unmatched. CDR1 and CDR2 from the germline V gene are SGHRS and YFSETQ. This CDR3 contains 14 residues. The CDR3 loop reads CASSSQTGGSEQYF. For the CDR3, the DNA is TGCGCCAGCAGCTCCCAGACAGGGGGAAGCGAGCAGTACTTC.

The V call is TRBV9, the J call TRBJ2-6; TRBD1 agrees at 7 bases. J lost 0 bases, V lost 4 bases, and 13 bases had no gene match. The CDR3 has 19 residues. From germline, CDR1 is SGDLS and CDR2 YYNGEE. The DNA of the CDR3 is TGTGCCAGCAGCCCCAGGGACAGTTCCGTTTTCTCTGGGGCCAACGTCCTGACTTTC. It codes for CASSPRDSSVFSGANVLTF.

This sequence joins TRBV30 and TRBJ1-2, with TRBD1 matching over 8 bases. CDR1 is GTSNPN and CDR2 is SVGIG in the germline V gene (reference sequence). The CDR3 is made up of 12 amino acids. The junction had 3 bases not matched to a gene; V was cut back by 3 bases and J by 6 bases. The DNA for the CDR3 is TGTGCCTGGAGCGCAGGGGGCCATGGCTACACCTTC. Amino acid sequence: CAWSAGGHGYTF.

The rearrangement uses TRBV24-1 and TRBJ2-7; 10 positions agree with TRBD1. The CDR3 is 15 residues long. Germline V CDR1 and CDR2: KGHDR, SFDVKD. The J segment lost 3 bases and the V segment lost 3 bases, leaving 4 bases of the junction unmatched. The CDR3 reads CATSDPRTGGYEQYF. Here the CDR3 DNA reads TGTGCCACCAGTGATCCGAGGACAGGGGGCTACGAGCAGTACTTC.

The chain uses TRBV4-1 and TRBJ2-1; 10 bases line up with TRBD1. Trimming removed 1 base from V and 6 bases from J; junction bases left unmatched: 6. Germline V gene data show CDR1 as MGHRA and CDR2 as YSYEKL. This CDR3 spans 16 amino acids. CDR3 sequence reads: CASSQAPGTGVNEQFF. The CDR3 nucleotides read TGCGCCAGCAGCCAAGCTCCAGGGACAGGGGTCAATGAGCAGTTCTTC.

V and J are TRBV7-3 and TRBJ2-1, with 11 bases that match TRBD2. The CDR3 is 16 residues long. Germline lookup yields CDR1 SGHTA and CDR2 FQGTGA. J gave up 13 bases and V 2 bases, and 13 bases lay outside the gene matches. The CDR3 nucleotides read TGTGCCAGCAGCTTAGGGGCTAGCGGGGGGTCCTTTCCACAGTTCTTC. It codes for CASSLGASGGSFPQFF.

V usage is TRBV11-2 and J usage is TRBJ2-2; TRBD2 matches 7 bases. This CDR3 spans 15 amino acids. The germline V gene has CDR1 SGHAT and CDR2 FQNNGV. V lost 4 bases and J lost 5; bases outside the gene matches: 7. The chain's CDR3 is CASSWGGLGTGELFF. In DNA, the CDR3 is TGTGCCAGCAGCTGGGGGGGTTTGGGAACCGGGGAGCTGTTTTTT. The variable domain in full, completed from reference TRBV11-2 and TRBJ2-2, reads EAGVAQSPRYKIIEKRQSVAFWCNPISGHATLYWYQQILGQGPKLLIQFQNNGVVDDSQLPKDRFSAERLKGVDSTLKIQPAKLEDSAVYLCASSWGGLGTGELFFGEGSRLTVL.

The sample holds a few counts of this clone. J is TRBJ1-5 and V is TRBV6-5; TRBD1 might be the D (5 bases). CDR1 and CDR2 (germline): MNHEY, SVGAGI. The CDR3 consists of 13 residues. Trimming took off 6 bases at V and 7 bases at J, with 13 bases between the two ends. CDR3 bases: TGTGCCAGCAGACCGGGGGGAAACCAGCCCCAGCATTTT. Its translation: CASRPGGNQPQHF.

This chain links TRBV5-4 with TRBJ1-2, with TRBD1 identical over 7 bases. V dropped 3 bases and J dropped 0; count of bases not matched to a gene: 8. Germline V CDR1 and CDR2: SGHNT, YYREEE (reference sequence). This CDR3 is 16 amino acids long. Written as DNA, the CDR3 is TGTGCCAGCAGCTGGGACAGAGAAGAGTCTAACTATGGCTACACCTTC. This codes for CASSWDREESNYGYTF.

The V and J genes are TRBV7-9 and TRBJ1-5, with 10 positions matching TRBD1. The V gene end was trimmed by 5 bases and the J gene end by 3 bases; junction bases not matched to a gene: 10. Germline CDR1 and CDR2: SEHNR and FQNEAQ (reference sequence). This CDR3 has 17 amino acids. Written as DNA, the CDR3 is TGTGCCAGCAGCAAAGGGACCGGGACAGGGGACAATCAGCCCCAGCATTTT. Translating gives CASSKGTGTGDNQPQHF.

This clone occurred once. This chain joins TRBV5-4 and TRBJ2-1, with 14 bases that match TRBD2. J was trimmed by 9 bases and V by 4 bases; bases with no gene match: 6. This CDR3 is 15 amino acids long. CDR1 and CDR2 (germline): SGHNT, YYREEE (reference sequence). The CDR3 sequence: CASSKGLAGALEQFF. Here the CDR3 DNA reads TGTGCCAGCAGCAAGGGACTAGCGGGGGCCCTTGAGCAGTTCTTC.

V usage is TRBV6-5 and J usage is TRBJ1-5, with 7 positions matching TRBD1. In germline, CDR1 is MNHEY, CDR2 SVGAGI. The CDR3 runs 16 residues. The J segment lost 7 bases and the V segment lost 2 bases, leaving 11 bases of the junction unmatched. CDR3: CASSYPRDRPPQPQHF. The CDR3 nucleotides are TGTGCCAGCAGTTACCCTAGGGACAGACCTCCCCAGCCCCAGCATTTT.

The chain employs TRBV4-3 and TRBJ1-1; 10 bases line up with TRBD1. With V trimmed by 1 base and J by 4 bases, 6 bases remained unmatched. This CDR3 comprises 16 residues. CDR1 and CDR2 (germline): LGHNA, YSLEER. The CDR3 reads CASSQAIGQGGTEAFF. The CDR3 DNA follows: TGCGCCAGCAGCCAAGCAATAGGACAGGGGGGCACTGAAGCTTTCTTT.

The chain combines TRBV19 with TRBJ2-1, with 7 bases aligning to TRBD1. The CDR3 length is 17 residues. V was pared by 0 bases and J by 2 bases, with 7 bases of the junction left unmatched. Germline V gives CDR1 LNHDA, CDR2 SQIVND (reference sequence). This CDR3 reads CASSIDSQGFAYNEQFF. The CDR3 nucleotides are TGTGCCAGTAGTATAGATTCACAGGGGTTCGCCTACAATGAGCAGTTCTTC.

In nucleotides, the CDR3 is TGTGCCAGCAGCCAGACCGGGACAGTCGGAGCTAACTATGGCTACACCTTC. This codes for CASSQTGTVGANYGYTF. V is TRBV7-9 and J is TRBJ1-2, with 7 positions matching TRBD1. This CDR3 is built from 17 residues. Germline CDR1 and CDR2: SEHNR and FQNEAQ (reference sequence). Unmatched junction bases numbered 12, after V lost 5 bases and J lost 0 bases.

This chain links TRBV3-1 (or the pseudogene TRBV3-2) with TRBJ2-7; D call uncertain. The CDR3 runs 14 residues. Germline CDR1 and CDR2: LGHDT and YNNKEL (reference sequence). Trimming pared 0 bases from V and 3 bases from J, leaving 9 bases between. This CDR3 reads CASSQDQSFYEQYF. The CDR3 coding sequence is TGTGCCAGCAGCCAAGATCAGTCTTTCTACGAGCAGTACTTC.